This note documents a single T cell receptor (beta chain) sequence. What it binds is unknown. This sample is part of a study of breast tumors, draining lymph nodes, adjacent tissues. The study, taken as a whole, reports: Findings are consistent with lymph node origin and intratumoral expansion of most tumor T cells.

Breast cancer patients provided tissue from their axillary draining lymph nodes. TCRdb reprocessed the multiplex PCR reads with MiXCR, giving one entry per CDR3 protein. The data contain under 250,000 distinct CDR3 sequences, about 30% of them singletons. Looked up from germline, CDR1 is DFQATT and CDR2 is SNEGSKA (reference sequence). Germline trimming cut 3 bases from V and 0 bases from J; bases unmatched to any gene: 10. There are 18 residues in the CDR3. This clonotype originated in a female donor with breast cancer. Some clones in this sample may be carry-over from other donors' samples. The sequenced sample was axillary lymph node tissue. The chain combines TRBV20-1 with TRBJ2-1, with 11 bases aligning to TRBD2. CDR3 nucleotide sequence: TGCAGTGCTAGCCCTTTTAGCGGGAGGGCCAGCTCCTACAATGAGCAGTTCTTC. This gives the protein CSASPFSGRASSYNEQFF.